These 11 T cell receptor beta chains originate from one sample sequenced in a study of T cell repertoires in cytomegalovirus infection (dated by TCRdb to 2018 to 2020). These receptors have no known antigen. This sample was sequenced with an Illumina HiSeq 1500. TCRdb reran the public reads through fastp at Q25 and MiXCR, keeping productive beta chains. CDR3 protein duplicates are merged, each entry listing the most common genes and DNA. This sample holds tens of thousands of distinct CDR3 sequences; around 43% were observed only once. The leading ten clones occupy 85% to 95% of the sample. Sample treatment or condition, as interpreted from the label and publication: in vitro stimulation with specific CMV peptide epitopes to enrich CMV-specific T cells. The specimen was CD8+ T cells from cultured PBMCs, collected from culture after CMV antigen stimulation. Receptors originate from a human donor in good health (CMV status not recorded). Some clones in this sample may be carry-over from other donors' samples.

This clonotype was counted between two and nine times. This chain links TRBV11-2 with TRBJ2-7, with a tentative D call TRBD2 (5 bases). Trimming left V 4 bases short and J 0 bases short, with 13 bases between. The CDR3 is 15 residues long. The germline gives CDR1 SGHAT, CDR2 FQNNGV. In DNA, the CDR3 is TGTGCCAGCAGCTCCCTAAGCGGCATCTCCTACGAGCAGTACTTC. Protein: CASSSLSGISYEQYF.

Many counts were recorded for this clonotype. This chain connects TRBV7-2 to TRBJ2-7; a possible D gene is TRBD2 (5 bases). V was pared by 2 bases and J by 0 bases, with 14 bases between. Germline V gene data show CDR1 as SGHTA and CDR2 as FQGNSA. The CDR3 runs to 16 residues. CDR3 DNA: TGTGCCAGCAGCTTATGGGCTAGCTCGAGCTCCTACGAGCAGTACTTC. Protein product: CASSLWASSSSYEQYF.

This clonotype was seen only a few times. This chain links TRBV27 with TRBJ2-7; D is possibly TRBD2 (5 bases). The CDR3 is made up of 11 amino acids. CDR1 is MNHEY and CDR2 is SMNVEV in the germline V gene (reference sequence). Between the trimmed V and J ends, which lost 8 bases and 4 bases, there was a span of 9 bases. The CDR3 sequence is CASRRGYEQYF. CDR3 bases: TGTGCCAGCCGTCGGGGATACGAGCAGTACTTC.

The chain combines TRBV6-5 with TRBJ2-1, with 8 nucleotides matching TRBD1. The CDR3 runs 14 residues. J gave up 7 bases and V 4 bases, and 6 bases lay outside the gene matches. CDR1 MNHEY and CDR2 SVGAGI come from the germline V gene. The DNA of the CDR3 is TGTGCCAGCAGTTTACAGGGGGTCCAAAATGAGCAGTTCTTC. This translates into CASSLQGVQNEQFF.

The chain recombines TRBV19 with TRBJ1-5, with 7 bases that match TRBD1. The CDR3 contains 16 residues. The V and J ends lost 4 bases and 0 bases, in that order; junction bases with no gene match: 6. Germline V gene lookup returns CDR1 LNHDA and CDR2 SQIVND (reference sequence). In DNA, the CDR3 is TGTGCCAGTAGTACCCGGACAGGATATAGCAATCAGCCCCAGCATTTT. Encoded protein: CASSTRTGYSNQPQHF. Based on the CDR3 plus reference TRBV19 and TRBJ1-5, the full variable domain is DGGITQSPKYLFRKEGQNVTLSCEQNLNHDAMYWYRQDPGQGLRLIYYSQIVNDFQKGDIAEGYSVSREKKESFPLTVTSAQKNPTAFYLCASSTRTGYSNQPQHFGDGTRLSIL.

The table lists this clonotype with many counts. The chain employs TRBV12-3 or TRBV12-4 and TRBJ1-1; a weak D match, TRBD1 (5 bases). The CDR3 is made up of 15 amino acids. Trimming pared 4 bases from V and 4 bases from J, leaving 16 bases between. The CDR3 DNA reads as TGTGCCAGCAGTTCGGGACCCAGTGAGTTCACTGAAGCTTTCTTT. This encodes CASSSGPSEFTEAFF.

This clonotype was recorded a few times. The chain combines TRBV4-2 with TRBJ2-2, with TRBD2 matching over 9 bases. The CDR3 spans 16 residues. V gave up 5 bases and J gave up 1 base; unmatched junction bases: 5. The germline gives CDR1 LGHNA, CDR2 YNFKEQ. This chain's CDR3 is CASSTRLAVNTGELFF. In DNA form, the CDR3 reads TGTGCCAGCAGCACCCGACTAGCGGTGAACACCGGGGAGCTGTTTTTT.

This clonotype appeared a few times. The gene calls are TRBV7-6 and TRBJ2-5; no clear D gene. Between the trimmed V and J ends, which lost 4 bases and 5 bases, there was a span of 14 bases. Germline V CDR1 and CDR2: SGHVS, FNYEAQ. The CDR3 contains 14 residues. In nucleotides, the CDR3 is TGTGCCAGCAGCTACCCGGGTGGGGTCGAGACCCAGTACTTC. Amino acids: CASSYPGGVETQYF.

This clonotype has just a few counts. CDR3 sequence: CASSRIGSGSLETQYF. The CDR3 DNA follows: TGTGCCAGCAGCCGCATTGGAAGCGGGAGTTTGGAGACCCAGTACTTC. The chain combines TRBV7-2 with TRBJ2-5; 8 positions agree with TRBD2. This CDR3 is 16 amino acids long. CDR1 and CDR2 from the germline V gene are SGHTA and FQGNSA. V lost 5 bases, J lost 5 bases, and 13 bases stayed unmatched.

The rearrangement joins TRBV5-1 to TRBJ2-2, with D uncertain. The CDR3 contains 14 residues. Germline V gene data show CDR1 as SGHRS and CDR2 as YFSETQ. The germline V and J ends were trimmed by 2 bases and 4 bases, with 9 bases remaining between them. The CDR3 loop reads CASSLGGGTGELFF. In DNA, the CDR3 is TGCGCCAGCAGCTTAGGTGGTGGCACCGGGGAGCTGTTTTTT. The complete variable domain, with remaining parts taken from reference TRBV5-1 and TRBJ2-2, reads KAGVTQTPRYLIKTRGQQVTLSCSPISGHRSVSWYQQTPGQGLQFLFEYFSETQRNKGNFPGRFSGRQFSNSRSEMNVSTLELGDSALYLCASSLGGGTGELFFGEGSRLTVL.

Only a few counts were recorded for this clonotype. The V gene is TRBV2, the J gene TRBJ1-1, with unresolved D. The germline V and J ends were trimmed by 5 bases and 4 bases, with 20 bases remaining between them. Germline assignment: CDR1 SNHLY and CDR2 FYNNEI. The CDR3 consists of 16 residues. The CDR3 loop reads CASSPKGLSEGTEAFF. The DNA of the CDR3 is TGTGCCAGCAGTCCCAAGGGATTGAGTGAGGGCACTGAAGCTTTCTTT.